These 7 T cell receptor beta chains came from one sample sequenced in a study of cytomegalovirus exposure and HLA in healthy donors. Primers included in the PCR were 60 Vbeta and 13 Jbeta primers. The assay was immunoSEQ multiplex PCR, and TCRdb's table has in-frame clones only and misses some. Among about 140,000 clones listed, 55% to 80% were seen once. Sequencing input: PBMCs. These receptors all stem from a human donor in good health.

This chain connects TRBV6-4 to TRBJ2-7; tentatively, D is TRBD2 (6 bases). The length of the CDR3 is 13 residues. V lost 7 bases, J lost 4 bases, and 14 bases lay in between. Germline V gene data show CDR1 as MRHNA and CDR2 as SNTAGT. In nucleotides, the CDR3 is TGTGCCAGCAACGAAAGGACTATTTACGAGCAGTACTTC. Protein sequence: CASNERTIYEQYF.

This rearrangement joins TRBV4-2 to TRBJ1-6, with D hard to call. V shed 1 base and J shed 7 bases, with 17 bases lying between them. Germline loops: CDR1 LGHNA, CDR2 YNFKEQ. CDR3 length: 17 residues. The CDR3 coding sequence is TGTGCCAGCAGCCAAGTAGGAGCGGCTGCGGCGAATTCACCCCTCCACTTT. This encodes CASSQVGAAAANSPLHF.

This clone was seen a handful of times. V usage is TRBV4-2 and J usage is TRBJ2-7, with D possibly matching TRBD1 (5 bases). Germline V gene sequence: CDR1 LGHNA, CDR2 YNFKEQ. The CDR3 has 15 residues. Trimming pared 1 base from V and 0 bases from J, leaving 10 bases between. CDR3 in amino acids: CASSQAQGDSYEQYF. In nucleotides, the CDR3 is TGTGCCAGCAGCCAAGCCCAAGGGGACTCCTACGAGCAGTACTTC.

The V gene is TRBV7-8, the J gene TRBJ2-7, with 8 bases fitting TRBD1. CDR3 size: 17 residues. V was pared by 1 base and J by 3 bases, with 11 bases of the junction left unmatched. In germline, CDR1 is SGHVS, CDR2 FQNEAQ. The CDR3 sequence: CASSLGSGAGGGYEQYF. CDR3 sequence (DNA): TGTGCCAGCAGCTTAGGGTCCGGGGCAGGGGGCGGCTACGAGCAGTACTTC.

The CDR3 nucleotides are TGTGCCAGCAGCTTCGCGCCGGGACAGGCCACCGGGGAGCTGTTTTTT. It specifies CASSFAPGQATGELFF. The rearrangement uses TRBV7-9 and TRBJ2-2; TRBD1 matches 8 bases. V trimming: 3 bases; J trimming: 4 bases; junction bases outside the gene matches: 7. The V gene's germline CDR1 is SEHNR and CDR2 FQNEAQ (reference sequence). This CDR3 has 16 residues. The full variable domain, rest sourced from reference TRBV7-9 and TRBJ2-2, is DTGVSQNPRHKITKRGQNVTFRCDPISEHNRLYWYRQTLGQGPEFLTYFQNEAQLEKSRLLSDRFSAERPKGSFSTLEIQRTEQGDSAMYLCASSFAPGQATGELFFGEGSRLTVL.

The CDR3 DNA reads TGTGCCAGCCACTTCGGACTAGCCTCCAATGAGCAGTTCTTC. Its translation is CASHFGLASNEQFF. The chain combines TRBV2 with TRBJ2-1, with 8 bases fitting TRBD2. Germline CDR1 and CDR2: SNHLY and FYNNEI. The V segment lost 8 bases and the J segment 6 bases; nucleotides outside the gene matches: 9. CDR3 length equals 14 residues. Full variable domain (rest looked up from reference TRBV2 and TRBJ2-1): EPEVTQTPSHQVTQMGQEVILRCVPISNHLYFYWYRQILGQKVEFLVSFYNNEISEKSEIFDDQFSVERPDGSNFTLKIRSTKLEDSAMYFCASHFGLASNEQFFGPGTRLTVL.

The chain has TRBV6-6 and TRBJ2-7; 9 positions match TRBD2. Germline CDR1 reads MNHNY; CDR2 reads SVGAGI (reference sequence). This CDR3 contains 15 residues. The V gene end was trimmed by 6 bases and the J gene end by 2 bases; junction bases not matched to a gene: 8. The CDR3 reads CASSDSGSTAYEQYF. CDR3 in DNA: TGTGCCAGCAGCGATAGCGGGAGTACCGCCTACGAGCAGTACTTC.